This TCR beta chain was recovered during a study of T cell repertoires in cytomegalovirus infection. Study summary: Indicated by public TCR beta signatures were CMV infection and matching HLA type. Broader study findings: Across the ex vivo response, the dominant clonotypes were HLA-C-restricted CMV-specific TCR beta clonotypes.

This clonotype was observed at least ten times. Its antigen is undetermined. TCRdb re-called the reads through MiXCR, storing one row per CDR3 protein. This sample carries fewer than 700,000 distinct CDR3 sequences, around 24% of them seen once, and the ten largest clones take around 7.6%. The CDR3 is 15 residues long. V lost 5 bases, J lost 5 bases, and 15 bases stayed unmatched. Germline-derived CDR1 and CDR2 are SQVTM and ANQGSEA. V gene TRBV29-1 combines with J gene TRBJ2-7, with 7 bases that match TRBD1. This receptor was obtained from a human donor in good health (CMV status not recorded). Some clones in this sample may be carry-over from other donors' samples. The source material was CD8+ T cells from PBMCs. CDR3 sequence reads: CSVSKVRGTTHEQYF. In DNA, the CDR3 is TGCAGCGTTTCCAAGGTCAGGGGGACGACCCACGAGCAGTACTTC.